This TCR beta chain was recovered during a study of T cell repertoires in ileal Crohn's disease. Findings and caveats of the study: Endoscopy was done a median around seven months after surgery.

Comment on this clone: No antigen is known for it.

Looked up from germline, CDR1 is SGHAT and CDR2 is FQNNGV. The CDR3 covers 13 residues. J lost 4 bases, V lost 7 bases, and 3 bases had no gene match. Only in-frame clones appear in the TCRdb table, and some are missing; sequencing was by immunoSEQ multiplex PCR. The repertoire holds about 12,000 clones, with more than 75% as singletons. As to time point: neoterminal ileum biopsy at postoperative endoscopy, about 6 months after surgery. Included were adult ileal or ileocolonic Crohn's patients indicated for ileocolonic resection. The sequenced sample consisted of ileal tissue. This clonotype was obtained from an adult with Crohn's disease. The V gene is TRBV11-2, the J gene TRBJ2-3, with 9 bases matching TRBD2. CDR3 residues: CASTIAGADTQYF. CDR3 nucleotides: TGTGCCAGCACCATAGCGGGAGCAGATACGCAGTATTTT.